The clone carrying this TCR beta chain was recorded a few times. Its antigen is not identified. The sample belongs to a study of shared clonotypes between healthy human individuals. The V gene's germline CDR1 is SNHLY and CDR2 FYNNEI. The CDR3 is 13 residues long. V shed 10 bases and J shed 4 bases, with 16 bases lying between them. Generated by immunoSEQ multiplex PCR, the TCRdb table keeps only in-frame clones and is missing some. The data contain some 2,000,000 clones, 90% to 97% of them singletons. General study points: Naive subsets generally had larger estimated richness than memory subsets.

The donors were all Caucasian adults (living in Nashville, Tennessee). The chain combines TRBV2 with TRBJ2-5, with D tentatively TRBD2 (6 bases). Source material: naive CD4+ T cells sorted from blood. Noted subset: CD45RA+ positively selected. The sequence derives from a man aged 18-30 years in good health. The CDR3 DNA follows: TGTGCCACGTTCGGGGGTTTTGTAGAGACCCAGTACTTC. Its protein product is CATFGGFVETQYF.